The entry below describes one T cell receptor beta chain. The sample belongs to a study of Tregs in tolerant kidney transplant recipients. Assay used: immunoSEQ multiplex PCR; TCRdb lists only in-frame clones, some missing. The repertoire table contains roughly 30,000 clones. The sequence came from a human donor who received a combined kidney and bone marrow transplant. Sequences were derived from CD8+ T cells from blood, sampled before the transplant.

The CDR3 DNA, read in part, is TGTGCCAGCAGGGGACAGATTCACACTGAA. It is translated as CASRGQIHTE. The whole CDR3 protein is CASRGQIHTEAFF. The rearrangement uses TRBV18 and TRBJ1-1; TRBD1 matches 7 bases. The read ends 3 residues early relative to the CDR3; the germline J gene fills the gap. After removal of 8 bases from V and 3 bases from J, the junction contained 6 bases not matched to a gene. The CDR3 is 13 residues long. Germline V lookup: CDR1 KGHSH, CDR2 LQKENI.